The source of this T cell receptor (beta chain) is a study of blood T cell repertoires in COVID-19 (dated by TCRdb to between 2020 and 2021). Background for the entire study: Collaborator samples came from the United States, Italy and Spain and covered acute and convalescent phases of COVID-19. Nearly every sample came with metadata listing a de-identified subject ID, COVID-19 status, age in years and sex. The repertoires were made available in a free public database intended to serve as a resource for research on the immune response to SARS-CoV-2. The samples were drawn from the first 160 participants of the ongoing ImmuneRACE study and from some 1,300 subjects provided by 6 global collaborators. The material from the prospective study consisted of cDNA or gDNA derived from T cells, B-cell-depleted T cells, or PBMCs. Where HLA class I and class II types were available, the types were taken from metadata supplied by the sample provider, not from assay-based typing. Deeply sampled blood TCRbeta repertoires from subjects exposed to, actively infected with, or recovered from COVID-19 were included in the dataset.

TCRbeta CDR3 regions were amplified from genomic DNA by means of the immunoSEQ Assay, a bias-controlled multiplex PCR. The original methods were these. Nucleated cell counts per sample were estimated from amplification of reference gene primers within the assay. To quantify the absolute abundance of each unique TCRbeta CDR3 rearrangement, sequence reads were collapsed and filtered. Productive Simpson clonality was computed per sample as the square root of Simpson's diversity index over productive rearrangements. Here the immuneACCESS table is served through TCRdb, limited to in-frame sequences with V and J called. Missing clones are a known gap in these copies; in checked studies unresolved V genes cover under half, and the rest lacks a known reason. For V, J and clone size, that table is used; D and trimming come from the DNA. For this sample the table gives some 160,000 clones, of which 85% were detected only once. The top ten hold 6.2% of the sample.

The full study reports these points: The quantity of clinical and demographic metadata differed by source and by participant and was supplied without curation.

CDR1 and CDR2 (MNHEY, SMNVEV) derive from the germline V gene (reference sequence). The CDR3 runs 14 residues from the cysteine to the phenylalanine. The DNA shown is the 42-base CDR3, in frame from base 1. Compared with germline, V lacks 6 bases and J lacks 3 bases; bases without a gene match: 4. Participants in the prospective study were aged roughly 18 to 100 years, lived in some 24 United States geographic areas, and enrolled through a virtual design. In the prospective study, cohorts were assigned on the basis of participant-reported clinical history obtained from a screening survey and a study questionnaire. Recovered participants in ImmuneRACE Cohort 3 were defined by two consecutive negative NP/OP PCR tests, clearance by a healthcare professional, or resolution of symptoms. In the prospective study, whole blood, serum and a nasopharyngeal or oropharyngeal swab were collected from each participant by mobile phlebotomists. Prospective study participants could optionally give additional blood draws and questionnaires over an approximately 2-month period. Before DNA extraction, blood samples from the prospective study were shipped at room temperature or frozen.

With regard to this clone: It has no known antigen specificity. Base quality data are lacking; no much larger clone is found one base away.

Sample: PBMCs or T cells enriched from blood (not recorded which). The rearrangement combines TRBV27 with TRBJ2-3, and TRBD1 aligns with 9 junction nucleotides. The TCR comes from a woman in her forties who had recovered from COVID-19. The DNA is as follows: TGTGCCAGCAGGGGGACAGGGAGGACAGATACGCAGTATTTT. Protein translation: CASRGTGRTDTQYF.